The present T cell receptor beta chain was sequenced within a study of blood T cells in healthy people across ages. Germline-derived CDR1 and CDR2 are DFQATT and SNEGSKA (reference sequence). The CDR3 spans 16 residues. V dropped 0 bases and J dropped 5 bases, with 19 bases sitting between them. A J-beta primer mix and a sample-barcoded 5' primer were used in a second PCR of roughly 6 to 11 cycles. TCRdb ran MiXCR on the 5' RACE reads and lists one entry per CDR3 protein. The sample holds under 800,000 distinct CDR3 sequences; roughly two fifths are singletons and the top ten take 20% to 25%. Material: blood. The receptor was derived from a woman aged 55-69 years in good health. The V call is TRBV20-1, the J call TRBJ2-5; D not resolved. CDR3 sequence: CSARDAFSTLGETQYF. The CDR3 region has the DNA TGCAGTGCTAGAGACGCCTTTAGCACCCTCGGCGAGACCCAGTACTTC.